One sample yielded the 24 T cell receptor beta chains listed below, sequenced in a study of memory CD4+ T cells and cytomegalovirus serostatus. Single viable CD3+CD4+CD8-CD45RO+ cells were sorted as the memory CD4+ T cells. The assay was immunoSEQ multiplex PCR, and TCRdb's table has in-frame clones only and misses some. This sample has 75,000 to 90,000 clones, with over 80% found just once. What was sequenced was memory CD4+ T cells from blood. The receptors shown here come from an adult in good health and CMV-seronegative.

The chain employs TRBV29-1 and TRBJ2-2, with a weak D call TRBD1 (6 bases). Germline-derived CDR1 and CDR2 are SQVTM and ANQGSEA. The V and J ends lost 6 bases and 5 bases respectively, with 13 bases between them. The CDR3 contains 13 residues. The CDR3 DNA sequence: TGCAGCGTAGGCAGGGGTGGAACCGGGGAGCTGTTTTTT. This codes for CSVGRGGTGELFF.

The chain uses TRBV4-1 and TRBJ1-1; D is undetermined. This CDR3 is built from 15 residues. The germline V gene encodes CDR1 MGHRA and CDR2 YSYEKL. Trimming removed 2 bases from V and 0 bases from J, with 10 bases in between. As DNA, the CDR3 is TGCGCCAGCAGCCAAAAAGGCGGCTTGAACACTGAAGCTTTCTTT. Residues: CASSQKGGLNTEAFF.

This clone was found a few times. The V call is TRBV7-9, the J call TRBJ1-2; D remains unclear. V was pared by 3 bases and J by 3 bases, with 5 bases between. Germline V gene sequence: CDR1 SEHNR, CDR2 FQNEAQ (reference sequence). This CDR3 is 12 amino acids long. CDR3 coding DNA: TGTGCCAGCAGCTTCACAGACTATGGCTACACCTTC. As protein: CASSFTDYGYTF.

The chain combines TRBV29-1 with TRBJ2-3; 13 bases are shared with TRBD2. V lost 8 bases and J lost 3; bases outside the gene matches: 5. The CDR3 runs to 14 residues. The V gene's germline CDR1 is SQVTM and CDR2 ANQGSEA. CDR3 region: CSTSGGALTDTQYF. CDR3 nucleotides: TGCAGCACTAGCGGGGGGGCATTGACAGATACGCAGTATTTT.

The rearrangement uses TRBV10-3 and TRBJ1-1, with D hard to call. Trimming stripped 3 bases from V and 0 bases from J, with 17 bases between. Germline lookup yields CDR1 ENHRY and CDR2 SYGVKD. The CDR3 sequence is 17 residues long. CDR3 protein: CAISDPSEATMNTEAFF. For the CDR3, the DNA is TGTGCCATCAGTGATCCCTCGGAGGCCACTATGAACACTGAAGCTTTCTTT.

The chain recombines TRBV9 with TRBJ1-3, with no clear D. V shed 3 bases and J shed 0 bases, with 7 bases lying between them. The CDR3 is made up of 14 amino acids. Germline V lookup: CDR1 SGDLS, CDR2 YYNGEE. The CDR3 bases are TGTGCCAGCAGCGCACCAGCCTCTGGAAACACCATATATTTT. This sequence encodes CASSAPASGNTIYF.

The chain couples TRBV9 to TRBJ2-1; 8 bases are shared with TRBD2. The CDR3 loop spans 15 amino acids. The ends lost 3 bases at V and 4 bases at J; junction bases unmatched: 6. Per the germline V gene, CDR1 is SGDLS and CDR2 is YYNGEE. CDR3: CASSGRGGPYNEQFF. In DNA, the CDR3 is TGTGCCAGCAGCGGCCGCGGGGGGCCGTACAATGAGCAGTTCTTC. The variable domain in full, with the rest retrieved from reference TRBV9 and TRBJ2-1, is DSGVTQTPKHLITATGQRVTLRCSPRSGDLSVYWYQQSLDQGLQFLIQYYNGEERAKGNILERFSAQQFPDLHSELNLSSLELGDSALYFCASSGRGGPYNEQFFGPGTRLTVL.

The chain uses TRBV6-1 and TRBJ1-6; 8 bases map to TRBD1. V lost 11 bases, J lost 5 bases, and 8 bases stayed unmatched. There are 14 residues in the CDR3. Germline CDR1 is MNHNS and CDR2 is SASEGT. The CDR3 nucleotides read TGTGCCGCAGGGGGCTTTATGAATAATTCACCCCTCCACTTT. It codes for CAAGGFMNNSPLHF.

This clone was observed a handful of times. The chain links TRBV27 to TRBJ1-5; D might be TRBD1 (6 bases). The CDR3 is 15 amino acids. CDR1 and CDR2 (germline): MNHEY, SMNVEV (reference sequence). V shed 5 bases and J shed 2 bases, with 13 bases lying between them. The CDR3 is CASSAYREGNQPQHF. The DNA for the CDR3 is TGTGCCAGCAGTGCATACAGGGAGGGCAATCAGCCCCAGCATTTT.

CDR3 region: CASSILGGTSYEQYF. DNA for the CDR3: TGTGCCAGCAGCATACTCGGGGGGACCTCCTACGAGCAGTACTTC. The chain has TRBV28 and TRBJ2-7; 7 bases map to TRBD2. Looked up from germline, CDR1 is MDHEN and CDR2 is SYDVKM. The length of the CDR3 is 15 residues. J was trimmed by 0 bases and V by 6 bases; bases with no gene match: 8.

The CDR3 protein is CASSFQVSGTEAFF. CDR3 coding DNA: TGCGCCAGCAGCTTTCAGGTGAGCGGCACTGAAGCTTTCTTT. This chain uses TRBV5-1 with TRBJ1-1; D is ambiguous. This CDR3 is 14 amino acids long. The V end lost 2 bases, the J end lost 4 bases, and 12 bases lay between the germline ends. Germline V CDR1 and CDR2: SGHRS, YFSETQ.

The chain recombines TRBV7-2 with TRBJ2-5; D is unresolved. The CDR3 has 14 amino acids. CDR1 is SGHTA and CDR2 is FQGNSA in the germline V gene. V dropped 3 bases and J dropped 2 bases, with 10 bases sitting between them. CDR3 DNA sequence: TGTGCCAGCAGCTTTCAAGGTAGTCAAGAGACCCAGTACTTC. This codes for CASSFQGSQETQYF. The full variable domain, rest sourced from reference TRBV7-2 and TRBJ2-5, is GAGVSQSPSNKVTEKGKDVELRCDPISGHTALYWYRQSLGQGLEFLIYFQGNSAPDKSGLPSDRFSAERTGGSVSTLTIQRTQQEDSAVYLCASSFQGSQETQYFGPGTRLLVL.

This chain links TRBV2 with TRBJ1-3; D gene uncertain. This CDR3 region has 14 residues. V lost 4 bases to trimming and J lost 0 bases, with 7 bases between them. Germline CDR1 and CDR2: SNHLY and FYNNEI. This chain's CDR3 is CASSVTSSGNTIYF. CDR3 DNA sequence: TGTGCCAGCAGTGTTACAAGCTCTGGAAACACCATATATTTT.

This rearrangement joins TRBV28 to TRBJ1-6, with 7 bases that match TRBD1. CDR1 MDHEN and CDR2 SYDVKM come from the germline V gene. This CDR3 spans 14 amino acids. Losses at the gene ends were 8 bases for V and 10 bases for J; bases not matched to a gene: 11. In DNA form, the CDR3 reads TGTGCCAGCGCTCTGGGACAGAATAGGTCACCCCTCCACTTT. Translated: CASALGQNRSPLHF.

V is TRBV6-5 and J is TRBJ1-5; TRBD1 matches 10 bases. J gave up 6 bases and V 6 bases, and 5 bases lay outside the gene matches. CDR3 length: 14 amino acids. The germline V gene has CDR1 MNHEY and CDR2 SVGAGI. The CDR3 DNA reads as TGTGCCAGCAGGCTCAGACAGGGGGCTCAGCCCCAGCATTTT. It translates to CASRLRQGAQPQHF.

The J gene is TRBJ2-4, the V gene TRBV9, with a possible D match to TRBD2 (7 bases). The CDR3 is 15 amino acids. CDR1 and CDR2 (germline): SGDLS, YYNGEE. Trimming removed 3 bases from V and 6 bases from J, with 16 bases in between. The DNA for the CDR3 is TGTGCCAGCAGCGGCAGGGAGGGGGGAACAAACATTCAGTACTTC. Its translation: CASSGREGGTNIQYF.

The chain is built from TRBV2 and TRBJ1-5, with D uncertain. The V gene's germline CDR1 is SNHLY and CDR2 FYNNEI. Trimming shortened V by 8 bases and J by 3 bases, and 14 bases separated the two germline ends. CDR3 length: 14 residues. In DNA form, the CDR3 reads TGTGCCAGCGTGGGAATAAGTTCCAATCAGCCCCAGCATTTT. Translated: CASVGISSNQPQHF. The complete variable domain, with remaining parts taken from reference TRBV2 and TRBJ1-5, reads EPEVTQTPSHQVTQMGQEVILRCVPISNHLYFYWYRQILGQKVEFLVSFYNNEISEKSEIFDDQFSVERPDGSNFTLKIRSTKLEDSAMYFCASVGISSNQPQHFGDGTRLSIL.

The chain is built from TRBV7-8 and TRBJ1-4; D is perhaps TRBD1 (5 bases). There are 15 residues in the CDR3. The germline CDR1 and CDR2 sequences are SGHVS and FQNEAQ. Trimming took off 5 bases at V and 4 bases at J, with 14 bases between the two ends. The CDR3 spells CASSHKRDFNEKLFF. The CDR3 region has the DNA TGTGCCAGCAGCCACAAGAGGGACTTTAATGAAAAACTGTTTTTT.

This chain links TRBV19 with TRBJ2-3; D is ambiguous. Germline lookup yields CDR1 LNHDA and CDR2 SQIVND (reference sequence). The CDR3 runs 15 residues. Trimming cost V 3 bases and J 3 bases, with 13 bases left between them. This CDR3 reads CASSMWQPSTDTQYF. For the CDR3, the DNA is TGTGCCAGTAGTATGTGGCAGCCTAGTACAGATACGCAGTATTTT.

The V call is TRBV7-9, the J call TRBJ2-2; no clear D. CDR3 length equals 14 residues. In germline, CDR1 is SEHNR, CDR2 FQNEAQ (reference sequence). V lost 3 bases and J 2 bases, leaving 7 bases between the germline ends. The CDR3 sequence: CASSFGGNTGELFF. The CDR3 nucleotides read TGTGCCAGCAGCTTCGGCGGCAACACCGGGGAGCTGTTTTTT.

This rearrangement joins TRBV5-1 to TRBJ1-5; tentatively, D is TRBD1 (5 bases). This CDR3 is 14 amino acids long. V lost 0 bases, J lost 7 bases, and 11 bases lay in between. CDR1 is SGHRS, CDR2 YFSETQ, per germline. CDR3 nucleotide sequence: TGCGCCAGCAGCTTGGGCCAGGGAAGCCAGCCCCAGCATTTT. It codes for CASSLGQGSQPQHF.

This sequence joins TRBV14 and TRBJ1-2, with 7 nucleotides matching TRBD1. The CDR3 length is 13 residues. Trimming at V came to 4 bases and at J to 8 bases, leaving 7 bases not matched to a gene. The V gene's germline CDR1 is SGHDN and CDR2 FVKESK. CDR3 protein: CASSPTGALGYTF. CDR3 in DNA: TGTGCCAGCAGCCCTACAGGGGCCCTCGGCTACACCTTC.

The chain uses TRBV15 and TRBJ2-7, with a weak D call TRBD1 (6 bases). CDR1 LNHNV and CDR2 YYDKDF come from the germline V gene (reference sequence). This CDR3 contains 14 residues. V lost 4 bases and J 2 bases, leaving 12 bases between the germline ends. The CDR3 loop is CATSTYRAPYEQYF. CDR3 DNA sequence: TGTGCCACCAGCACCTACAGGGCCCCCTACGAGCAGTACTTC.

V usage is TRBV4-3 and J usage is TRBJ1-2, with 11 nucleotides matching TRBD1. This CDR3 contains 17 residues. Germline V gene sequence: CDR1 LGHNA, CDR2 YSLEER. The V and J ends lost 3 bases and 7 bases, in that order; junction bases with no gene match: 13. DNA for the CDR3: TGCGCCAGCAGCCATAGAGTTGGGACAGGGGGAGGTAGTGGCTACACCTTC. Its protein is CASSHRVGTGGGSGYTF.